This T cell receptor (beta chain) was found in a study of blood T cell repertoires in COVID-19. Study background: Acute and convalescent COVID-19 specimens originated in the United States, Italy and Spain.

Only in-frame clones appear in the TCRdb table, and some are missing; sequencing was by immunoSEQ multiplex PCR. Of some 130,000 clones in the sample, less than 90% were seen once. The germline V and J ends were trimmed by 1 base and 0 bases, with 10 bases remaining between them. The CDR3 spans 15 residues. Germline V gene sequence: CDR1 SGHRS, CDR2 YFSETQ. The rearrangement links TRBV5-1 to TRBJ2-5, with TRBD2 as a possible D gene (6 bases). This TCR came from a man between 65 and 80 years old with acute or convalescent COVID-19. Specimen: peripheral blood. CDR3 in amino acids: CASSLWAGNQETQYF. The CDR3 nucleotides read TGCGCCAGCAGCTTGTGGGCGGGGAACCAAGAGACCCAGTACTTC. The full variable domain, with the rest looked up from reference TRBV5-1 and TRBJ2-5, is KAGVTQTPRYLIKTRGQQVTLSCSPISGHRSVSWYQQTPGQGLQFLFEYFSETQRNKGNFPGRFSGRQFSNSRSEMNVSTLELGDSALYLCASSLWAGNQETQYFGPGTRLLVL.